This is a list of T cell receptor beta chains from one sample in a study of blood T cell repertoires in COVID-19. Data came from immunoSEQ multiplex PCR; TCRdb stores just in-frame clones and leaves some out. The table lists 85,000 or so clones, around 81% of them singletons, with around 40% in the top ten. The sequencing sample was made of peripheral blood. Source of these receptors: an elderly man with acute or convalescent COVID-19. The CDR3 runs from the conserved cysteine through the conserved F or W. D genes are given only for firm matches. Part of the rows lack a size; the others show once, few, many or a class for expanded clones.

j_call d_call v_call clone_size cdr3_nt cdr3_aa
TRBJ1-2 NA TRBV5-5 NA TGTGCCAGCAGCTTCCAGGTAGAACTCAACTATGGCTACACCTTC CASSFQVELNYGYTF
TRBJ2-7 TRBD2 TRBV4-1 NA TGCGCCAGCAGCCAACTAGCGGGCAGCTCCTACGAGCAGTACTTC CASSQLAGSSYEQYF
TRBJ2-7 NA TRBV5-5 NA TGTGCCAGCAGACTTGGGGGGACAGCGCATTACGAGCAGTACTTC CASRLGGTAHYEQYF
TRBJ1-2 TRBD1 TRBV3-1/TRBV3-2 NA TGTGCCAGCAGCCCCGGACAGGGGGCCAGTGGCTACACCTTC CASSPGQGASGYTF
TRBJ2-3 TRBD1 TRBV5-1 few TGCGCCAGCAGCTTTTACGGGACAGGGAGGTCAGATACGCAGTATTTT CASSFYGTGRSDTQYF
TRBJ2-1 TRBD2 TRBV10-3 NA TGTGCCATCAGTGAGGGGGGGACTAGCGGGGATGAGCAGTTCTTC CAISEGGTSGDEQFF
TRBJ2-7 NA TRBV28 NA TGTGCCAGCAGTTTAGGGCAGTACTACGAGCAGTACTTC CASSLGQYYEQYF
TRBJ1-5 TRBD1 TRBV19 NA TGTGCCAGTAGTTGGGACAGTTCCCTTCAGCCCCAGCATTTT CASSWDSSLQPQHF
TRBJ2-3 NA TRBV9 NA TGTGCCAGCAGCCGGTTAAGCACAGATACGCAGTATTTT CASSRLSTDTQYF
TRBJ1-5 TRBD1 TRBV4-2 NA TGTGCCAGCAGCCAAGGGGACAGTCCGAATCAGCCCCAGCATTTT CASSQGDSPNQPQHF
TRBJ2-1 TRBD2 TRBV7-6 NA TGTGCCAGCAGCTTAGGAGTAGCGGGAACCGGGGCTTATGAGCAGTTCTTC CASSLGVAGTGAYEQFF
TRBJ2-3 NA TRBV7-9 NA TGTGCCAGCAGCCCAAAGACAACACCGCGCACAGATACGCAGTATTTT CASSPKTTPRTDTQYF
TRBJ1-2 NA TRBV29-1 NA TGCAGCGTTGATCTCGGCGGCTACTATGGCTACACCTTC CSVDLGGYYGYTF
TRBJ2-3 NA TRBV5-4 NA TGTGCCAGCAGCTCGGTGCCTGGGACAAGGAGAAGCACAGATACGCAGTATTTT CASSSVPGTRRSTDTQYF
TRBJ2-3 NA TRBV29-1 NA TGCAGCGCACGCACAGTTTACACAGATACGCAGTATTTT CSARTVYTDTQYF
TRBJ1-5 TRBD1 TRBV28 NA TGTGCCAGCAGGGGACAGGGGGGGAGAGGCAATCAGCCCCAGCATTTT CASRGQGGRGNQPQHF
TRBJ1-5 NA TRBV30 NA TGTGCCTGGTCGTGGCAGGGTAATCAGCCCCAGCATTTT CAWSWQGNQPQHF
TRBJ2-3 TRBD2 TRBV7-2 NA TGTGCCAGCAGCTTAGTTGGTAGCGGGAGCTCAGATACGCAGTATTTT CASSLVGSGSSDTQYF
TRBJ1-4 NA TRBV28 NA TGTGCCAGCAGATCCGGGACAAGAAGGAGTGCAAAACTGTTTTTT CASRSGTRRSAKLFF
TRBJ1-5 NA TRBV6-6 NA TGTGCCATAACCCCAGGGGTTGGTCAGCCCCAGCATTTT CAITPGVGQPQHF
TRBJ1-5 NA TRBV6-5 NA TGTGCCAGCAGTATACGGGAAAATCAGCCCCAGCATTTT CASSIRENQPQHF
TRBJ1-3 NA TRBV11-2 NA TGTGCCAGCAGCTTGGACGGAGGCCCCATATATTTT CASSLDGGPIYF
TRBJ2-7 NA TRBV24-1 NA TGTGCCACCAGTTCCCCCCCACATCACCACGAGCAGTACTTC CATSSPPHHHEQYF
TRBJ2-4 TRBD2 TRBV3-1/TRBV3-2 NA TGTGCCAGCAGCCAAGGAGCGGGAATCAAAAACATTCAGTACTTC CASSQGAGIKNIQYF
TRBJ2-1 TRBD2 TRBV7-6 NA TGTGCCAGCAGCTTAGACCCGACTAGCGGGAGCGTGAGGGATGAGCAGTTCTTC CASSLDPTSGSVRDEQFF
TRBJ2-2 TRBD2 TRBV6-5 NA TGTGCCAGCTCCCGACTAGCGGGTACCACCGGGGAGCTGTTTTTT CASSRLAGTTGELFF
TRBJ2-1 NA TRBV4-2 NA TGTGCCAGCAGCCAAGGTGGTTTAACGGGGAATGAGCAGTTCTTC CASSQGGLTGNEQFF
TRBJ2-3 TRBD2 TRBV24-1 NA TGTGCCACCAGTGACCCCGGACTAGCGGGAGGAGATACGCAGTATTTT CATSDPGLAGGDTQYF
TRBJ2-1 TRBD2 TRBV18 few TGTGCCAGCTCACCACTAGCGGGAGGGGAGCACAATGAGCAGTTCTTC CASSPLAGGEHNEQFF
TRBJ1-2 TRBD1 TRBV3-1/TRBV3-2 NA TGTGCCAGCAGCCATGGACAGGGATCGTACGGCTACACCTTC CASSHGQGSYGYTF
TRBJ1-2 NA TRBV5-1 NA TGCGCCAGCAGCTTGTCACAGGGCGACGGCTACACCTTC CASSLSQGDGYTF
TRBJ2-2 TRBD2 TRBV11-2 NA TGTGCCAGCAGCTTAGGGGGACTAGCGGGAGGGTCCGGGGAGCTGTTTTTT CASSLGGLAGGSGELFF
TRBJ1-1 NA TRBV12-3/TRBV12-4 NA TGTGCCAGCAGTTGGACAGACACTGAAGCTTTCTTT CASSWTDTEAFF
TRBJ2-1 NA TRBV7-9 NA TGTGCCAGCAGCCTCGCAGGTAGCGGTTACAATGAGCAGTTCTTC CASSLAGSGYNEQFF
TRBJ2-1 NA TRBV2 NA TGTGCCAGCAGTGAACTCGGGTTTACCTACAATGAGCAGTTCTTC CASSELGFTYNEQFF
TRBJ1-1 NA TRBV10-3 NA TGTGCCATCAGTGAGAAGGGGACTGAAGCTTTCTTT CAISEKGTEAFF
TRBJ1-5 TRBD1 TRBV18 NA TGTGCCAGCTCGCCCCAGACAGGGGGATATCAGCCCCAGCATTTT CASSPQTGGYQPQHF
TRBJ2-7 NA TRBV3-1/TRBV3-2 NA TGTGCCAGCAGCCAACAGGCGAGTTACGAGCAGTACTTC CASSQQASYEQYF
TRBJ2-1 TRBD2 TRBV5-1 NA TGCGCCAGCAGGGGTACTAGCGGACTTTACAATGAGCAGTTCTTC CASRGTSGLYNEQFF
TRBJ2-7 TRBD1 TRBV7-9 NA TGTGCCAGCAGTTATGGGACAGGGGGACCCTACGAGCAGTACTTC CASSYGTGGPYEQYF
TRBJ1-6 NA TRBV10-3 NA TGTGCCATCAGTGAGTCGACCGGGGGATATAATTCACCCCTCCACTTT CAISESTGGYNSPLHF
TRBJ2-3 TRBD1 TRBV27 NA TGTGCCAGCACCCCCCACGGGACAGGGAGCTGGGGGAATACGCAGTATTTT CASTPHGTGSWGNTQYF
TRBJ2-1 TRBD2 TRBV28 once TGTGCCAGCAGTTTATTGGGCGGGAGCTCCTACAATGAGCAGTTCTTC CASSLLGGSSYNEQFF
TRBJ2-2 TRBD2 TRBV29-1 few TGCAGCGTTCGGCTGTGGCTAGCGGGGAACACCGGGGAGCTGTTTTTT CSVRLWLAGNTGELFF
TRBJ1-1 NA TRBV5-1 NA TGCGCCAGCAGCTTGGACAGGGCGAACACTGAAGCTTTCTTT CASSLDRANTEAFF
TRBJ2-7 NA TRBV5-1 NA TGCGCCAGCAGCCAGACAGGCTCTAAGTACGAGCAGTACTTC CASSQTGSKYEQYF